This TCR beta chain was sequenced for a study of Ad26.COV2.S vaccination and SARS-CoV-2 variants. TCRdb keeps only in-frame clones here, not all; method: immunoSEQ multiplex PCR. The sample has approximately 460,000 clones, 80% to 90% seen once. General study findings and limits: From the TCR breadth and depth analyses, total T cell responses may have been underestimated.

The treatment: around 19 received Ad26.COV2.S at low or high dose, single or two shots; roughly 5 received placebo; per-sample allocation not given. Specimen acquisition occurred on day 63 following the initial vaccine or placebo injection. It was an adult aged 18-55 years in Boston who was the donor. For this clone: What it binds is unknown.

Germline V gene sequence: CDR1 LGHNA, CDR2 YSLEER. Trimming took 3 bases from V and 4 from J, leaving 6 bases between them. The CDR3 length is 13 residues. The chain has TRBV4-3 and TRBJ2-2; D is ambiguous. The sequenced sample was peripheral blood, obtained in a trial of Ad26.COV2.S vaccine versus placebo. This TCR was sampled from a person aged 18-65 years who received the Ad26.COV2.S COVID-19 vaccine or a placebo. The CDR3 is CASSHIITGELFF. Here the CDR3 DNA reads TGCGCCAGCAGCCATATTATCACCGGGGAGCTGTTTTTT.